A selection of T cell receptor beta chains follows, all from one sample in a study of neoadjuvant anti-PD-1 for oral cavity cancer. The protocol was immunoSEQ multiplex PCR, while the TCRdb copy is restricted to in-frame clones and leaves out a portion. The table has 40,000 or so clones, roughly 35% seen once. The starting material was tumor tissue, obtained after nivolumab (anti-PD-1) treatment. These receptors came from a person aged 35-80 years with oral cavity squamous cell carcinoma. Each CDR3 is given with its conserved first and last residue. Fields, in order: D gene, V gene, clone size, J gene, CDR3 DNA, CDR3 protein. The D gene is left open where the match is weak. Part of the rows lack a size; the others show once, few, many or a class for expanded clones.

D: TRBD2
V: TRBV27
size: .
J: TRBJ2-5
DNA: TGTGCCAGCAACCCGGTCGAGGGAGCGGGACCAGAGACCCAGTACTTC
CDR3: CASNPVEGAGPETQYF

D: .
V: TRBV5-1
size: few
J: TRBJ1-1
DNA: TGCGCCAGCAGCAGTAACCCCGGGACACTGAGTGAAGCTTTCTTT
CDR3: CASSSNPGTLSEAFF

D: TRBD2
V: TRBV6-5
size: .
J: TRBJ2-7
DNA: TGTGCCAGCGAGGCCGAGGCGGGAGGGGGGTACGAGCAGTACTTC
CDR3: CASEAEAGGGYEQYF

D: .
V: TRBV30
size: .
J: TRBJ2-1
DNA: TGTGCCTTCCAGACAGGACGGGGTGGGAACTACAATGAGCAGTTCTTC
CDR3: CAFQTGRGGNYNEQFF

D: TRBD1
V: TRBV19
size: .
J: TRBJ2-7
DNA: TGTGCCAGTAGTAAGGGGACAGCTTACAACTACGAGCAGTACTTC
CDR3: CASSKGTAYNYEQYF

D: TRBD1
V: TRBV4-1
size: .
J: TRBJ2-7
DNA: TGCGCCAGCAGCCAACAACAGGGGGCGAGTGAGCAGTACTTC
CDR3: CASSQQQGASEQYF

D: .
V: TRBV11-2
size: .
J: TRBJ1-5
DNA: TGTGCCAGCAGCCTCCACCTGAACGGAGGGAGCCAGCATTTT
CDR3: CASSLHLNGGSQHF

D: TRBD1
V: TRBV19
size: many
J: TRBJ1-2
DNA: TGTGCCAGTAGTAGGGCTACAGGGGCGGTCGTCTATGGCTACACCTTC
CDR3: CASSRATGAVVYGYTF

D: .
V: TRBV11-3
size: .
J: TRBJ2-1
DNA: TGTGCCAGCAGCCAAACCGGGAATGAGCAGTTCTTC
CDR3: CASSQTGNEQFF

D: TRBD1
V: TRBV19
size: .
J: TRBJ1-2
DNA: TGTGCCAGTAGTCTCTCCGGGACAGGGGGGTTTAACTATGGCTACACCTTC
CDR3: CASSLSGTGGFNYGYTF